One sample yielded the 24 T cell receptor beta chains listed below, sequenced in a study of Ad26.COV2.S vaccination and SARS-CoV-2 variants. Treatment specified: 15 to 20 received Ad26.COV2.S at low or high dose, single or two shots; about 5 received placebo; per-sample allocation not given. On day 63 after the first injection, vaccine and placebo recipients gave samples. TCRdb keeps only in-frame clones here, not all; method: immunoSEQ multiplex PCR. The sample consists of 300,000 to 350,000 clones, 85% to 90% of them appearing once. Source: peripheral blood, taken in a trial of Ad26.COV2.S vaccine versus placebo. The source is a person between 18 and 60 years old who received the Ad26.COV2.S COVID-19 vaccine or a placebo.

The rearrangement links TRBV6-1 to TRBJ2-7; D is undetermined. CDR3 size: 12 residues. CDR1 and CDR2 from the germline V gene are MNHNS and SASEGT. Deletions cut 5 bases from V and 6 bases from J, with 11 bases between. The CDR3 sequence: CASSSALPEQYF. The CDR3 DNA reads TGTGCCAGCAGTTCGGCCCTCCCCGAGCAGTACTTC.

This clone was seen a few times. The chain links TRBV19 to TRBJ2-1, with 9 bases aligning to TRBD1. This CDR3 is 19 amino acids long. Trimming at V came to 3 bases and at J to 0 bases, leaving 12 bases not matched to a gene. Germline V CDR1 and CDR2: LNHDA, SQIVND (reference sequence). CDR3: CASSMVGVDRGGSYNEQFF. CDR3 bases: TGTGCCAGTAGTATGGTAGGGGTCGACAGGGGGGGCTCCTACAATGAGCAGTTCTTC.

DNA of the CDR3: TGCAGCGTCAGACAGGGGGCGATGGCCGGGGAGCTGTTTTTT. Its translation: CSVRQGAMAGELFF. The chain carries TRBV29-1 and TRBJ2-2; 10 nucleotides line up with TRBD1. Germline CDR1 reads SQVTM; CDR2 reads ANQGSEA. There are 14 residues in the CDR3. J gave up 6 bases and V 6 bases, and 7 bases lay outside the gene matches.

The chain carries TRBV5-1 and TRBJ2-5; 8 bases match TRBD2. Germline loops: CDR1 SGHRS, CDR2 YFSETQ. V dropped 0 bases and J dropped 0; count of bases not matched to a gene: 7. The CDR3 consists of 17 residues. The CDR3 here is CASSLEAGVAYQETQYF. CDR3 DNA: TGCGCCAGCAGCTTGGAAGCGGGAGTCGCGTACCAAGAGACCCAGTACTTC.

The chain joins TRBV6-4 to TRBJ2-3, with D uncertain. With 0 bases removed from V and 1 base from J, the gap between germline ends came to 8 bases. The CDR3 runs 15 residues. Per germline, CDR1 MRHNA and CDR2 SNTAGT. The DNA for the CDR3 is TGTGCCAGCAGTGACTCAAAGGACGGCACAGATACGCAGTATTTT. Protein sequence: CASSDSKDGTDTQYF.

The CDR3 DNA reads as TGTGCCAGCAGCTTGAACGGATACGAGCAGTACTTC. Protein: CASSLNGYEQYF. The rearrangement joins TRBV5-4 to TRBJ2-7; no firm D call. The V gene's germline CDR1 is SGHNT and CDR2 YYREEE (reference sequence). The CDR3 is 12 amino acids. Trimming removed 1 base at V and 4 bases at J, with 6 bases between.

This chain joins TRBV9 and TRBJ2-7, with a tentative D call TRBD1 (6 bases). V shed 4 bases and J shed 5 bases, with 16 bases lying between them. CDR1 SGDLS and CDR2 YYNGEE come from the germline V gene. The CDR3 runs to 14 residues. This chain's CDR3 is CASSPQGFFDEQYF. CDR3 sequence (DNA): TGTGCCAGCAGCCCACAGGGTTTTTTCGACGAGCAGTACTTC.

The chain combines TRBV5-8 with TRBJ1-5; D is undetermined. Germline lookup yields CDR1 SGHTS and CDR2 YDEGEE. V was shortened by 0 bases and J by 0 bases, with 7 bases between the two germline ends. The CDR3 spans 15 residues. In DNA, the CDR3 is TGTGCCAGCAGCTTGGAAGTTTATAGCAATCAGCCCCAGCATTTT. It specifies CASSLEVYSNQPQHF.

CDR3 sequence reads: CASSLSWRDSGNTIYF. DNA for the CDR3: TGTGCCAGCTCGCTCTCTTGGAGGGATAGTGGAAACACCATATATTTT. This chain connects TRBV18 to TRBJ1-3; D is undetermined. CDR3 length: 16 residues. Germline CDR1 is KGHSH and CDR2 is LQKENI. Trimming pared 6 bases from V and 3 bases from J, leaving 18 bases between.

This rearrangement joins TRBV12-3 or TRBV12-4 to TRBJ2-7; D unresolved. Trimming cost V 2 bases and J 4 bases, with 9 bases left between them. The CDR3 covers 13 residues. The CDR3 DNA reads as TGTGCCAGCAGTTTATTGGCCAGTTACGAGCAGTACTTC. It yields the protein CASSLLASYEQYF.

The genes are TRBV19 and TRBJ2-7; 8 positions agree with TRBD2. Germline-derived CDR1 and CDR2 are LNHDA and SQIVND (reference sequence). This CDR3 has 12 residues. The V gene end was trimmed by 9 bases and the J gene end by 2 bases; junction bases not matched to a gene: 3. CDR3 bases: TGTGCCAGAACGGGACTAGCCTACGAGCAGTACTTC. Translating gives CARTGLAYEQYF.

The chain links TRBV5-1 to TRBJ2-2, with D perhaps TRBD2 (6 bases). The V gene lost 1 base and the J gene lost 4 bases, with 8 bases spanning the gap. The germline V gene encodes CDR1 SGHRS and CDR2 YFSETQ. This CDR3 comprises 14 residues. In DNA, the CDR3 is TGCGCCAGCAGCTTGCGGGAGACCACCGGGGAGCTGTTTTTT. Translating it yields CASSLRETTGELFF. Supplemented by reference TRBV5-1 and TRBJ2-2, the full variable domain reads KAGVTQTPRYLIKTRGQQVTLSCSPISGHRSVSWYQQTPGQGLQFLFEYFSETQRNKGNFPGRFSGRQFSNSRSEMNVSTLELGDSALYLCASSLRETTGELFFGEGSRLTVL.

J is TRBJ1-1 and V is TRBV5-1, with D uncertain. Between the trimmed V and J ends, which lost 0 bases and 7 bases, there was a span of 10 bases. The CDR3 consists of 13 residues. The germline V gene encodes CDR1 SGHRS and CDR2 YFSETQ. The CDR3 here is CASSLGLPNEAFF. The CDR3 bases are TGCGCCAGCAGCTTGGGCCTTCCGAATGAAGCTTTCTTT.

Comments on this clone: The same CDR3 also results from other DNA sequences found in this sample. The V gene is TRBV5-1, the J gene TRBJ2-5; 8 bases fit TRBD2. With V trimmed by 0 bases and J by 5 bases, 6 bases remained unmatched. The CDR3 spans 15 residues. Germline V gene data show CDR1 as SGHRS and CDR2 as YFSETQ. The DNA of the CDR3 is TGCGCCAGCAGCTTGGACCCGGGGGGGCGGGAGACCCAGTACTTC. The encoded protein is CASSLDPGGRETQYF.

This chain uses TRBV5-6 with TRBJ2-2; D remains ambiguous. The CDR3 extends over 14 amino acids. Per germline, CDR1 SGHDT and CDR2 YYEEEE. The ends were cut back, 0 bases at V and 1 base at J, with 4 bases in the middle. The CDR3 coding sequence is TGTGCCAGCAGCTTGGGGGGGAACACCGGGGAGCTGTTTTTT. Translating it yields CASSLGGNTGELFF.

This chain joins TRBV3-1 (or the pseudogene TRBV3-2) and TRBJ2-2; 7 nucleotides agree with TRBD2. The trim removed 1 base at V and 5 bases at J, leaving 7 bases unmatched. Germline V gene lookup returns CDR1 LGHDT and CDR2 YNNKEL (reference sequence). The CDR3 loop spans 16 amino acids. Here the CDR3 reads CASSQVSGGETGELFF. The CDR3 coding sequence is TGTGCCAGCAGCCAAGTCTCTGGGGGGGAGACCGGGGAGCTGTTTTTT.

The chain employs TRBV29-1 and TRBJ2-1; weak D call: TRBD1 (5 bases). The CDR3 is 13 residues long. CDR1 SQVTM and CDR2 ANQGSEA come from the germline V gene. The ends were cut back, 8 bases at V and 1 base at J, with 12 bases in the middle. CDR3 bases: TGCAGCCTGGTAAGGGGTTCCTACAATGAGCAGTTCTTC. It codes for CSLVRGSYNEQFF.

The CDR3 loop is CASSERGGRNTIYF. The CDR3 bases are TGTGCCAGCAGTGAACGGGGGGGCAGAAACACCATATATTTT. The chain joins TRBV6-1 to TRBJ1-3; TRBD1 might be the D (6 bases). Germline V gives CDR1 MNHNS, CDR2 SASEGT. The CDR3 sequence is 14 residues long. Trimming removed 2 bases at V and 5 bases at J, with 10 bases between.

V is TRBV5-1 and J is TRBJ2-7; D assignment may be TRBD1 or TRBD2 (5 bases each). This CDR3 spans 15 amino acids. CDR1 is SGHRS and CDR2 is YFSETQ in the germline V gene. Trimming left V 0 bases short and J 1 base short, with 11 bases between. CDR3 loop: CASSLERGLSYEQYF. CDR3 sequence (DNA): TGCGCCAGCAGCTTGGAACGGGGCCTGTCCTACGAGCAGTACTTC.

A single count supports this clone. J is TRBJ2-2 and V is TRBV13, with 8 nucleotides matching TRBD1. The germline gives CDR1 PRHDT, CDR2 FYEKMQ (reference sequence). V lost 9 bases and J lost 6; bases outside the gene matches: 12. The CDR3 covers 15 residues. Here the CDR3 DNA reads TGTGCCAGTAACGAACAGGGGGAAGGCGCCGGGGAGCTGTTTTTT. Translating gives CASNEQGEGAGELFF.

The V call is TRBV20-1, the J call TRBJ1-2, with a tentative D call TRBD1 (5 bases). Trimming removed 6 bases from V and 8 bases from J, with 13 bases in between. Germline V gene sequence: CDR1 DFQATT, CDR2 SNEGSKA (reference sequence). The CDR3 runs 11 residues. This chain's CDR3 is CSAGVGSGYTF. CDR3 in DNA: TGCAGTGCGGGGGTAGGGAGCGGCTACACCTTC.

V gene TRBV28 combines with J gene TRBJ1-2, with D maybe TRBD1 (6 bases). Deletions cut 3 bases from V and 8 bases from J, with 10 bases between. Per germline, CDR1 MDHEN and CDR2 SYDVKM. CDR3 size: 12 residues. CDR3 loop: CASSFGRGGYTF. CDR3 DNA: TGTGCCAGCAGTTTTGGCAGGGGCGGCTACACCTTC.

This chain links TRBV12-3 or TRBV12-4 with TRBJ1-1; D may be TRBD1 (6 bases). The length of the CDR3 is 12 residues. V lost 4 bases, J lost 4 bases, and 7 bases lay in between. In DNA, the CDR3 is TGTGCCAGCAGTTCGGACAGCACTGAAGCTTTCTTT. The encoded protein is CASSSDSTEAFF.

With respect to this clone: A read error may account for a junction end that differs from germline. The V gene is TRBV5-5, the J gene TRBJ1-3, with 8 positions matching TRBD1. Germline V gene data show CDR1 as SGHKS and CDR2 as YYEKEE (reference sequence). The CDR3 has 17 amino acids. The CDR3: CASSLEGTGYSGNTIYF. In DNA form, the CDR3 reads TGTGCCAGTAGCTTGGAAGGGACAGGATACTCTGGAAACACCATATATTTT.